This TCR beta chain was sequenced during a study of tumor-infiltrating lymphocytes in primary liver carcinoma. Across the whole study: The patients comprised men and women between the ages of 30 and 69 years. The number of productive TCRbeta reads per sample ranged from roughly 3.65 to 8 million and was similar across tissue types.

TCR beta cDNA was made from roughly 500 ng total RNA with a constant-region primer. Modified slightly, ARM-PCR produced TCR beta libraries over three nested multiplex PCR rounds. Investigators reported that the first two PCR rounds, at 10 to 11 cycles each, used TRBV1-TRBV30 forward primers with a C-beta reverse primer. TCRdb itself ran the multiplex PCR reads through MiXCR, one entry per CDR3 protein. Of more than 45,000 distinct CDR3 sequences listed, around three quarters are singletons. From roughly 18-30 mg of unsorted bulk tissue, DNA and RNA were co-extracted together. General study points: Compared with tumor region pairs, tumor-adjacent and tumor-blood pairs overlapped less.

Germline CDR1 and CDR2: SGHAT and FQNNGV. There are 16 residues in the CDR3. Points on this clonotype: Its matching antigen is unknown. The CDR3 ends on some other residue instead of the conserved phenylalanine or tryptophan, so this is likely a read error.

The material sequenced was liver tumor tissue from sampling region 3. The sample's subset: tumor region T3, left-lateral pole. This rearrangement joins TRBV11-2 to TRBJ2-2, with 9 bases that match TRBD2. The source of this sequence is a middle-aged man with primary liver carcinoma and hepatitis B virus infection. This chain's CDR3 is CANSLVALAGTRELFS. DNA of the CDR3: TGTGCCAACAGCTTAGTGGCGCTAGCGGGAACCAGGGAGCTGTTTTCA.